This TCR beta chain was profiled in a study of T-cell reconstitution after alpha-beta-depleted transplantation in children. Preparation of the TCRbeta library used unique molecular identifiers. MiXCR, applied by TCRdb to the PCR reads, yields one record per CDR3 protein. The sample carries around 96,000 distinct CDR3 sequences, 9.5% to 15% recorded once. Trimming left V 4 bases short and J 7 bases short, with 17 bases between. The CDR3 is 14 residues long. Germline lookup yields CDR1 SGHRS and CDR2 YFSETQ. This clonotype has a count of ten or more. Sequenced material: PBMCs from the stem cell graft donor, taken from the stem cell graft. V usage is TRBV5-1 and J usage is TRBJ1-1, with D possibly being TRBD1 (5 bases). This receptor was identified in a human donor who donated a stem cell graft to a child with inherited bone marrow failure. CDR3 sequence: CASSPVAGRDEAFF. As DNA, the CDR3 is TGCGCCAGCAGCCCCGTAGCAGGGAGGGATGAAGCTTTCTTT.